Sequencing of this TCR beta chain was carried out in a study of beta chain features in type 1 diabetes (dated by TCRdb to the late 2010s). Study-wide context: Mean age, gender distribution, total cell number and subset yield did not differ between patients and healthy donors. The study compared TCRB repertoires of sorted circulating CD4+ T cell subsets between recently diagnosed type 1 diabetes patients and matched healthy donors. A total of 107,917,701 sorted cells were examined across all samples, and RNA yield correlated strongly with the number of cells per subset. Naive and central memory subsets were obtained from all 30 or so donors, but regulatory and stem cell-like memory subsets were isolated from only 8 patients and about eight healthy donors. Beyond this particular receptor, the publication reports: HLA sub-analyses involved small numbers of individuals, so any influence of HLA type on TCRB rearrangement remained unresolved. In all four CD4+ subsets, TCRB CDR3 length was moderately but significantly shorter in type 1 diabetes patients. Shorter templates might have been favored by PCR, but patient and control samples were amplified and corrected together, so both groups would have been affected equally by any skew. Because cDNA was sequenced instead of genomic DNA, activated cells with high expression could be over-represented, although the groups did not differ in activation or CD3 levels. Naive, central memory and regulatory TCRB repertoires appeared more similar among patients than among healthy donors. Patients with type 1 diabetes made fewer insertions and deleted more nucleotides at VDJ recombination sites, implying thymic rearrangement abnormalities.

Each donor gave one peripheral blood draw, around 100 mL on average, collected into heparinised tubes. Naive, central memory, regulatory and stem cell-like memory CD4+ T cells were sorted on a BD FACSAria II using a panel including CD45RO, CCR7, CD25, CD127, CD95 and CD27. All sorted populations exceeded 95% purity. PBMCs were separated immediately by Lymphoprep density gradient centrifugation and were stained directly, without being cultured. So that batch effects would be minimized, each experiment stained and sorted samples in pairs, pairing one healthy donor with one patient. About this clone: The antigen it recognizes is unknown. No base quality information exists; no much larger clone differs at one position.

Trimming costs V 6 bases and J 6 bases, and their ends lie 15 bases apart. Taken from cysteine to phenylalanine, the CDR3 has 14 residues. Only CDR3 DNA is held: 42 bases, read in frame from base 1. Looking up the germline V gene yields CDR1 SNHLY and CDR2 FYNNEI. The High Capacity cDNA Reverse Transcription Kit was used to reverse transcribe all of the isolated RNA, meaning that expressed TCRB transcripts were what got sequenced. For stem cell-like memory T cell samples, survey-depth immunoSEQ sequencing was used, averaging around 910,000 total reads per sample. Sorted cells were lysed in RLT buffer and RNA was extracted with DNase-treated RNeasy Micro or Mini kits, depending on cell number. To prevent cross-contamination, every cell subset was processed on its own, while patient and healthy donor samples were processed together. The immunoSEQ multiplex PCR was used to amplify TCRB sequences from cDNA, yielding 87-bp fragments that span the CDR3 region. Sequencing of the amplicons was performed on the Illumina HiSeq platform. The paper's data handling went like this. Synthetic template baselines were used to correct PCR bias computationally, reads within Hamming distance 2 were collapsed, and singletons that could not be merged were discarded. Reads were aligned to IMGT to assign V, D and J genes, CDR3 length, and insertions or deletions at six rearrangement sites. Within each subset, clonotype counts were normalized to sorted cell number, and only after that were true diversity and Gini coefficients computed with the tcR R package. Repertoire sharing was quantified using the overlap coefficient calculated on TCRB nucleotide sequences. TCRdb obtained this table from immuneACCESS and retained in-frame rearrangements with V and J assigned. These tables miss some clones; where compared with another copy, unresolved V genes account for less than half of the shortfall, and the remainder is unexplained. Clone size and the V and J calls come from that table; the DNA yielded D and trimming. This sample gives more than 15,000 clones in total; 55% of them show up just once. The top ten hold approximately 0.46% of the sample.

The TCR was taken from a woman younger than 30 in good health. The sample was stem cell memory CD4+ T cells from blood. The sample's cell subset or site label, decoded: stem cell-like memory CD4+ T cells. The chain was built from TRBV2 and TRBJ1-5; a weak D assignment points to TRBD1 (5 bases agree). This receptor carries the CDR3 CASSIGAAGQPQHF. The sequenced DNA is TGTGCCAGCAGCATAGGGGCGGCTGGTCAGCCCCAGCATTTT. The entire variable domain, with the stretches around the CDR3 drawn from the reference TRBV2 and TRBJ1-5 proteins, is EPEVTQTPSHQVTQMGQEVILRCVPISNHLYFYWYRQILGQKVEFLVSFYNNEISEKSEIFDDQFSVERPDGSNFTLKIRSTKLEDSAMYFCASSIGAAGQPQHFGDGTRLSIL.